One sample yielded the 2 T cell receptor beta chains listed below, sequenced in a study of TIL therapy for anti-PD-1-resistant metastatic lung cancer. Time point in this sample: pre-treatment sample, taken before nivolumab and TIL therapy. The tumor samples were excised metastases, mostly pleural nodules or supraclavicular lymph nodes. The libraries were made with immunoSEQ v3. This table comes from immunoSEQ multiplex PCR, and its TCRdb copy is limited to in-frame clones, with some not included. The top ten clones hold more than 15% of a sample with 25,000 to 30,000 clones, 60% to 70% of them seen once. The sequences come from tumor tissue, collected at baseline. The receptors were gathered from a woman aged 25-85 years with non-small cell lung cancer.

This clone appeared a few times. V and J are TRBV6-5 and TRBJ1-3; D possibly corresponds to TRBD1 (5 bases). The V end was cut by 0 bases, the J end by 1 base, with 10 bases between. The CDR3 consists of 16 residues. Germline values: CDR1 MNHEY, CDR2 SVGAGI. DNA for the CDR3: TGTGCCAGCAGTTACTCGATAACAGGTTCTGGAAACACCATATATTTT. Its translation is CASSYSITGSGNTIYF.

V and J are TRBV30 and TRBJ2-2; weak D call: TRBD2 (5 bases). Germline CDR1 reads GTSNPN; CDR2 reads SVGIG (reference sequence). V was trimmed by 1 base and J by 2 bases, leaving 8 bases between them. This CDR3 comprises 14 residues. CDR3 nucleotides: TGTGCCTGGAGTGCGGACTTAAACACCGGGGAGCTGTTTTTT. Residues: CAWSADLNTGELFF.